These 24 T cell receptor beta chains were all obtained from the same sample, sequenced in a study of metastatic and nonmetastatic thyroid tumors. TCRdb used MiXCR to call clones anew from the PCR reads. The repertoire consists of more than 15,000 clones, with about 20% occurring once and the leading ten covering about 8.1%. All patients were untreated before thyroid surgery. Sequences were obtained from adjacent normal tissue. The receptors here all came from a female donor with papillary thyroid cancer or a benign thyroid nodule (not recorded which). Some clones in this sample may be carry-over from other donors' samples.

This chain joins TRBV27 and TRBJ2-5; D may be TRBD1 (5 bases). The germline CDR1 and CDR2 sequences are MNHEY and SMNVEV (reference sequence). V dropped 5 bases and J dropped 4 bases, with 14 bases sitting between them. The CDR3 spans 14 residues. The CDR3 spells CASSPVQGAETQYF. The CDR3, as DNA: TGTGCCAGCAGTCCGGTTCAGGGCGCAGAGACCCAGTACTTC.

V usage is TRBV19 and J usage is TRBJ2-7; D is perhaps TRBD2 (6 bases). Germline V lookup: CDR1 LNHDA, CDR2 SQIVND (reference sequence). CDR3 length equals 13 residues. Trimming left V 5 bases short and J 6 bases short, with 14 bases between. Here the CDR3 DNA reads TGTGCCAGTAGTCCGATGACGGAGGGCGAGCAGTACTTC. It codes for CASSPMTEGEQYF.

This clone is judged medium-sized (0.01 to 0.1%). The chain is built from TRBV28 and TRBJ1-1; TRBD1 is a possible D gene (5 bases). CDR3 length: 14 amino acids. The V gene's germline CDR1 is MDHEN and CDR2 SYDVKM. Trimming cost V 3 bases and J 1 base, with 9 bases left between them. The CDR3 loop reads CASSFWGRNTEAFF. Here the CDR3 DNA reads TGTGCCAGCAGTTTCTGGGGCAGGAACACTGAAGCTTTCTTT. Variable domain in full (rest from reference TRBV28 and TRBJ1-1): DVKVTQSSRYLVKRTGEKVFLECVQDMDHENMFWYRQDPGLGLRLIYFSYDVKMKEKGDIPEGYSVSREKKERFSLILESASTNQTSMYLCASSFWGRNTEAFFGQGTRLTVV.

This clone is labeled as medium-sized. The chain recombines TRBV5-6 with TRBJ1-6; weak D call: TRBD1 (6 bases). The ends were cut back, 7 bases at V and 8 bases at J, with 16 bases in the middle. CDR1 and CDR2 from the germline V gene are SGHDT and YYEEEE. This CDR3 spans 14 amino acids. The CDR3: CASGLGTRYSPLHF. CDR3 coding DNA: TGTGCCAGCGGTCTCGGGACACGTTATTCACCCCTCCACTTT.

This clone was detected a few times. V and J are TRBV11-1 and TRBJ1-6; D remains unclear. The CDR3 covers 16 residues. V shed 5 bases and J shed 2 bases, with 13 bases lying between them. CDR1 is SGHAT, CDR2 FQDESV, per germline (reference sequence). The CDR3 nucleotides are TGTGCCAGCAGCCTAGGGATTTCCCCCTATAATTCACCCCTCCACTTT. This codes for CASSLGISPYNSPLHF.

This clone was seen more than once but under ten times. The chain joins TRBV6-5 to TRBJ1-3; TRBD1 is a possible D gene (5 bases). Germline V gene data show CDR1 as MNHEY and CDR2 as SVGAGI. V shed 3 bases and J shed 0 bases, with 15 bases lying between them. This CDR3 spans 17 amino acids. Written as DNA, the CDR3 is TGTGCCAGCAGTTATGATCCAGTGGGGGTCTCTGGAAACACCATATATTTT. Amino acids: CASSYDPVGVSGNTIYF.

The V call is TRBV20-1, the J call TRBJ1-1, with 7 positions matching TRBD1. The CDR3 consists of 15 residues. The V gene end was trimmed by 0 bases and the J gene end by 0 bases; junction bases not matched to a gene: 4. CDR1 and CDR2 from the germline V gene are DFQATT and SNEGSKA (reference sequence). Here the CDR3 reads CSARDGGQLNTEAFF. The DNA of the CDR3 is TGCAGTGCTAGAGATGGGGGACAGTTGAACACTGAAGCTTTCTTT.

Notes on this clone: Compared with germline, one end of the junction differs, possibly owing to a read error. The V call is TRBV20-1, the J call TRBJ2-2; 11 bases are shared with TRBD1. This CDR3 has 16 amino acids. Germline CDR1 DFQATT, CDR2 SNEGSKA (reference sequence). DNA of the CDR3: TGCAGTGTTAGAGAATGGGACAGGGGGGGAATCGGGGAGCTGTTTTTT. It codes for CSVREWDRGGIGELFF.

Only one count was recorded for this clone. CDR3 in amino acids: CASSNRDRGLYEQYF. CDR3 DNA: TGTGCCAGCAGCAACCGGGACAGGGGTCTCTACGAGCAGTACTTC. The gene calls are TRBV7-9 and TRBJ2-7; the match to TRBD1 covers 10 bases. From germline, CDR1 is SEHNR and CDR2 FQNEAQ (reference sequence). The CDR3 length is 15 residues. V was clipped by 5 bases and J by 3 bases; unmatched bases: 7.

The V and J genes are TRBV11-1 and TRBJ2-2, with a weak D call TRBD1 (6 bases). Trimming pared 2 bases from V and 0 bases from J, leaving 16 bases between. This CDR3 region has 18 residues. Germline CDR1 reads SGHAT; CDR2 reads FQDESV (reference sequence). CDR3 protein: CASSLPGDANPNTGELFF. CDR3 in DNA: TGTGCCAGCAGCTTACCAGGGGACGCTAACCCGAACACCGGGGAGCTGTTTTTT.

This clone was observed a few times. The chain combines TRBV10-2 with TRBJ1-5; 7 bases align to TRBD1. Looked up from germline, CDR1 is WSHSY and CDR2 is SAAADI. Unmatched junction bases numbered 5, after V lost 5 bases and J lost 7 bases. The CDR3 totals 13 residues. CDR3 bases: TGCGCCAGCAGTACAGGGGATCGGCAGCCCCAGCATTTT. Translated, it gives CASSTGDRQPQHF.

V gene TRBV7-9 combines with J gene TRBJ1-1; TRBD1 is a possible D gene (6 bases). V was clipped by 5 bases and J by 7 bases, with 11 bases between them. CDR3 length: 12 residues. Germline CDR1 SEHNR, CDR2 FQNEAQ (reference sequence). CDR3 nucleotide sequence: TGTGCCAGCAGCCTAGACAGGAATGAAGCTTTCTTT. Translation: CASSLDRNEAFF.

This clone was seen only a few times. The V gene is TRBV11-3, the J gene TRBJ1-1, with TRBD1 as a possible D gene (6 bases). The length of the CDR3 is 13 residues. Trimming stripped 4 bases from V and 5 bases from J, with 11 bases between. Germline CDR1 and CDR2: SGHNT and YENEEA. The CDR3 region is CASSYEGGTEAFF. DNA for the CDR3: TGTGCCAGCAGCTACGAAGGGGGTACTGAAGCTTTCTTT.

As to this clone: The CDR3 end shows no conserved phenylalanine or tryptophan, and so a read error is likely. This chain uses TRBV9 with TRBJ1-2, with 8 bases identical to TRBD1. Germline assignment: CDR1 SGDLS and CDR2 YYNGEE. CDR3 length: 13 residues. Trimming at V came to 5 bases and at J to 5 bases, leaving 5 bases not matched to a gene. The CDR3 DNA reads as TGTGCCAGCAGTGCGACAGGGGATTATGGCTACACCCTC. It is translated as CASSATGDYGYTL.

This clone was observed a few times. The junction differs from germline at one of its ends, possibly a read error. The CDR3 protein is CASRIGTDTQYF. The CDR3 DNA reads as TGTGCCAGTAGGATAGGTACAGATACGCAGTATTTT. V usage is TRBV19 and J usage is TRBJ2-3, with D unclear. Germline CDR1 and CDR2: LNHDA and SQIVND (reference sequence). This CDR3 has 12 amino acids.

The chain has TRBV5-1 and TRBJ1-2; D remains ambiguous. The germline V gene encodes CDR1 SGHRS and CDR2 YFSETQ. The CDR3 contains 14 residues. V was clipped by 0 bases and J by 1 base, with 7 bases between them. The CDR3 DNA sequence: TGCGCCAGCAGCTTGGAAGGGTTTAACTATGGCTACACCTTC. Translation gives CASSLEGFNYGYTF.

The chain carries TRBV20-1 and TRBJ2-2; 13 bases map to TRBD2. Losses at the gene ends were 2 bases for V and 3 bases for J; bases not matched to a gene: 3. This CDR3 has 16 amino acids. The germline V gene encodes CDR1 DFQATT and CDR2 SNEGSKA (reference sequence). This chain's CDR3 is CSARFGTSGDTGELFF. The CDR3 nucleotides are TGCAGTGCTAGATTCGGGACTAGCGGGGACACCGGGGAGCTGTTTTTT.

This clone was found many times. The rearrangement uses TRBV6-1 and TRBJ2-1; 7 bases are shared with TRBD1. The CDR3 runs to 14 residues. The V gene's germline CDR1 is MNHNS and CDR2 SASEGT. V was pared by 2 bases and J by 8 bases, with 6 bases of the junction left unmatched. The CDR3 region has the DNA TGTGCCAGCAGTGAAACCGACAGGGTCCATGAGCAGTTCTTC. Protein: CASSETDRVHEQFF.

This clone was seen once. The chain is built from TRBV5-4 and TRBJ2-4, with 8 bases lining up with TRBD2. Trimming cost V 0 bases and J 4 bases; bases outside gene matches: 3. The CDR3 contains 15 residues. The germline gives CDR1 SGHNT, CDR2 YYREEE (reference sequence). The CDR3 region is CASSLEKREKNIQYF. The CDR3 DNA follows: TGTGCCAGCAGCTTGGAGAAGCGGGAGAAAAACATTCAGTACTTC.

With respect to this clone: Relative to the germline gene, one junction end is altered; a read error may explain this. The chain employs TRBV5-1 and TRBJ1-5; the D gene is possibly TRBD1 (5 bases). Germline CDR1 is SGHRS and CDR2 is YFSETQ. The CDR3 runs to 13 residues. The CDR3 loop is CSSSSASGHPQHF. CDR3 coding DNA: TGCTCCAGCAGCTCCGCCTCGGGGCATCCCCAGCATTTT.

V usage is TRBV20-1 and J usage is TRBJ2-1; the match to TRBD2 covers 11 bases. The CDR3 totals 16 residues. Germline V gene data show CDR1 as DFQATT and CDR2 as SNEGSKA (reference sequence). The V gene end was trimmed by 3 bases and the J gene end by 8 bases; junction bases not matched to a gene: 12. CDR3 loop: CSARPRTSGSSYEQFF. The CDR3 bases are TGCAGTGCTAGGCCACGAACTAGCGGGAGTTCTTATGAGCAGTTCTTC.

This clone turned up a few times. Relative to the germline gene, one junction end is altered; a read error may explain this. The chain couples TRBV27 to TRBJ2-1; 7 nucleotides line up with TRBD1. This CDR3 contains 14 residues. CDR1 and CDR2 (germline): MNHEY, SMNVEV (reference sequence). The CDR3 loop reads CAISPMDRIYEQFF. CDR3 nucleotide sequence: TGTGCCATCAGTCCGATGGACAGGATCTATGAGCAGTTCTTC.

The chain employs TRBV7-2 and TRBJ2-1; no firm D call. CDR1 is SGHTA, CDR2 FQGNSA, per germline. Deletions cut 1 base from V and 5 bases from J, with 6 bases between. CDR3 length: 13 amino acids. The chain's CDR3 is CASSLGGHNEQFF. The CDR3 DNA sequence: TGTGCCAGCAGCTTAGGTGGCCACAATGAGCAGTTCTTC. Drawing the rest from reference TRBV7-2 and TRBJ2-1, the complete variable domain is GAGVSQSPSNKVTEKGKDVELRCDPISGHTALYWYRQSLGQGLEFLIYFQGNSAPDKSGLPSDRFSAERTGGSVSTLTIQRTQQEDSAVYLCASSLGGHNEQFFGPGTRLTVL.

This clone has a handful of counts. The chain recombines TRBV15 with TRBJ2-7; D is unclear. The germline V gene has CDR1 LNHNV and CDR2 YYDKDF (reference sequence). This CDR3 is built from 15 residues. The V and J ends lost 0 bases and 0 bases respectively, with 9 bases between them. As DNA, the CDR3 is TGTGCCACCAGCAGAGAGGGTGCTAGCTCCTACGAGCAGTACTTC. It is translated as CATSREGASSYEQYF. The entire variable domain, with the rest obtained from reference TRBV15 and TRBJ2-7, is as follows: DAMVIQNPRYQVTQFGKPVTLSCSQTLNHNVMYWYQQKSSQAPKLLFHYYDKDFNNEADTPDNFQSRRPNTSFCFLDIRSPGLGDTAMYLCATSREGASSYEQYFGPGTRLTVT.